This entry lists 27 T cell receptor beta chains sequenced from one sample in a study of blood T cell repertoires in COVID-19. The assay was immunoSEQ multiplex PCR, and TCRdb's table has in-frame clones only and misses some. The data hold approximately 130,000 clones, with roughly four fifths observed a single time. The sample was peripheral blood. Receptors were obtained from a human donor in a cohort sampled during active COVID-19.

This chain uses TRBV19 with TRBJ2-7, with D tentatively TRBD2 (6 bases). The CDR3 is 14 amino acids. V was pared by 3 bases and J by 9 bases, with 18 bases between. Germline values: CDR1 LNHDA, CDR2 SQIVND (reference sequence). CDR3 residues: CASSMTWTEAGQYF. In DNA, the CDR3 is TGTGCCAGTAGTATGACTTGGACCGAAGCGGGGCAGTACTTC.

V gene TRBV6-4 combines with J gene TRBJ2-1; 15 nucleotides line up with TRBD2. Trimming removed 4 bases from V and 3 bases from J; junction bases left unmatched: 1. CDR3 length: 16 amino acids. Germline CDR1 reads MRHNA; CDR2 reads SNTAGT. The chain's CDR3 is CASSGTSGGGYNEQFF. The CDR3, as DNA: TGTGCCAGCAGTGGGACTAGCGGGGGGGGCTACAATGAGCAGTTCTTC.

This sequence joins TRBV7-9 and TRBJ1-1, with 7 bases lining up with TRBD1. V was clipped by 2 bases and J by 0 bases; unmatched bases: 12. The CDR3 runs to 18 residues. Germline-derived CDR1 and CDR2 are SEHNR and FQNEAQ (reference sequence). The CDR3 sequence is CASSLFGSGTAMNTEAFF. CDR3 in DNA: TGTGCCAGCAGCTTATTCGGGAGTGGGACAGCGATGAACACTGAAGCTTTCTTT.

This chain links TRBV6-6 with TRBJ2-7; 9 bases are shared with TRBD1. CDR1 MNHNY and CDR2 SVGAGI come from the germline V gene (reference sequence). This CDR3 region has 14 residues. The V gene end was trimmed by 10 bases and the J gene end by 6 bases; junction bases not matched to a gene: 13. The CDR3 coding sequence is TGTGCCACCAGGGGGGACAGGGCTCCCCTCGAGCAGTACTTC. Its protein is CATRGDRAPLEQYF.

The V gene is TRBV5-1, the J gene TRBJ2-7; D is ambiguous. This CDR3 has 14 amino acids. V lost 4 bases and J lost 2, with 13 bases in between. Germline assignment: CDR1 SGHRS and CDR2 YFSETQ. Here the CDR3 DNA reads TGCGCCAGCAGCCCCGCAGGAAGAGCCTACGAGCAGTACTTC. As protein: CASSPAGRAYEQYF. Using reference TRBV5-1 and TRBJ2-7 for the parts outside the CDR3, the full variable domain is KAGVTQTPRYLIKTRGQQVTLSCSPISGHRSVSWYQQTPGQGLQFLFEYFSETQRNKGNFPGRFSGRQFSNSRSEMNVSTLELGDSALYLCASSPAGRAYEQYFGPGTRLTVT.

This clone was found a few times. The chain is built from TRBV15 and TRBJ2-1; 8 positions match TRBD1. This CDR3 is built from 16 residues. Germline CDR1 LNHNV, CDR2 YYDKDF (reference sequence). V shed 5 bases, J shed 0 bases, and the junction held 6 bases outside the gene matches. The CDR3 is CATSPGTGSSYNEQFF. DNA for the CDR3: TGTGCCACCAGCCCCGGGACAGGCAGCTCCTACAATGAGCAGTTCTTC.

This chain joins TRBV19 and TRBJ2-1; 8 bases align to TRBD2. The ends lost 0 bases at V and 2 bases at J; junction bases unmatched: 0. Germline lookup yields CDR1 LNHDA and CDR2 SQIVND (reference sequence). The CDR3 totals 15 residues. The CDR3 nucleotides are TGTGCCAGTAGTATAGACGGGGGGGCCTACAATGAGCAGTTCTTC. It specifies CASSIDGGAYNEQFF.

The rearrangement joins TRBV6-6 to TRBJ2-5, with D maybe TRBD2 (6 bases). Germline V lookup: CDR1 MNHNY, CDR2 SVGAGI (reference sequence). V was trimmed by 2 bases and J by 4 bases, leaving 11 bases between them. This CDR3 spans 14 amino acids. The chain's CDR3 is CASSYRGTRETQYF. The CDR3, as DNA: TGTGCCAGCAGTTACCGGGGGACTCGAGAGACCCAGTACTTC.

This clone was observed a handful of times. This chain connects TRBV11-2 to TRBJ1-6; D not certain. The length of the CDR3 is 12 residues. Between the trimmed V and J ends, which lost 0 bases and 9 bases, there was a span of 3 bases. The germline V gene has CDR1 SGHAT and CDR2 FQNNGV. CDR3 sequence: CASSLDRSPLHF. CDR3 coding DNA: TGTGCCAGCAGCTTAGATCGTTCACCCCTCCACTTT.

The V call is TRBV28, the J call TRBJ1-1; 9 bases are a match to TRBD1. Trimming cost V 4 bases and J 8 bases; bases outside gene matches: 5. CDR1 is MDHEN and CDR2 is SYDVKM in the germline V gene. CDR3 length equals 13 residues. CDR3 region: CASSYGGTGEAFF. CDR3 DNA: TGTGCCAGCAGTTACGGAGGGACAGGGGAAGCTTTCTTT.

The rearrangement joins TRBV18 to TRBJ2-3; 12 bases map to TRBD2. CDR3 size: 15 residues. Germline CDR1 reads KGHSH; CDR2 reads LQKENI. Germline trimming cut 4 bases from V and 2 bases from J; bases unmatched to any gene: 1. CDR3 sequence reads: CASSRTSGATDTQYF. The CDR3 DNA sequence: TGTGCCAGCTCACGGACTAGCGGGGCCACAGATACGCAGTATTTT.

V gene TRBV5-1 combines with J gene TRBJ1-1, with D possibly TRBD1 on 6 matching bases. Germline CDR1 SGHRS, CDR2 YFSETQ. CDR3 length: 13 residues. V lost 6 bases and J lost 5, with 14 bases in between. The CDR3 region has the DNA TGCGCCAGCACCCGGGGGGCGGATACTGAAGCTTTCTTT. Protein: CASTRGADTEAFF. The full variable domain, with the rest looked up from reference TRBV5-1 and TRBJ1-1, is KAGVTQTPRYLIKTRGQQVTLSCSPISGHRSVSWYQQTPGQGLQFLFEYFSETQRNKGNFPGRFSGRQFSNSRSEMNVSTLELGDSALYLCASTRGADTEAFFGQGTRLTVV.

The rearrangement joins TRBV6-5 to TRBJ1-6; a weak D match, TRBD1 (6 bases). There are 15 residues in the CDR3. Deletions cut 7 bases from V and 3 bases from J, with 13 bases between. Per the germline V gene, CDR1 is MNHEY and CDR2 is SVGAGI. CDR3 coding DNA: TGTGCCAGCACCATCGGACAGCACTATAATTCACCCCTCCACTTT. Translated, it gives CASTIGQHYNSPLHF.

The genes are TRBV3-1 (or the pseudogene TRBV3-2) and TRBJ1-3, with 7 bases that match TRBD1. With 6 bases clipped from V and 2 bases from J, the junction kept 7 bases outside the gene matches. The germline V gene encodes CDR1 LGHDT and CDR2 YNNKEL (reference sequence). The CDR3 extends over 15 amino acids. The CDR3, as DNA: TGTGCCAGCAGTCAAAGGGACAGAGCTGGAAACACCATATATTTT. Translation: CASSQRDRAGNTIYF.

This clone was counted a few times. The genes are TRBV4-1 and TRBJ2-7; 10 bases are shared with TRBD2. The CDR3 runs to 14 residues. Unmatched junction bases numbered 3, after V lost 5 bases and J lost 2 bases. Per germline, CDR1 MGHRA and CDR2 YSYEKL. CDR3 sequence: CASSMSGGAYEQYF. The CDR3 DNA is TGCGCCAGCAGCATGAGCGGGGGGGCCTACGAGCAGTACTTC.

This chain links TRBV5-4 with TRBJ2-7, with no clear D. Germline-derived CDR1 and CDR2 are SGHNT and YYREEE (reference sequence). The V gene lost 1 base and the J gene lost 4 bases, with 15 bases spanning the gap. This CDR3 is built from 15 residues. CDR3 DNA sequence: TGTGCCAGCAGCTTGTCGGCCACCCCAGGTTACGAGCAGTACTTC. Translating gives CASSLSATPGYEQYF.

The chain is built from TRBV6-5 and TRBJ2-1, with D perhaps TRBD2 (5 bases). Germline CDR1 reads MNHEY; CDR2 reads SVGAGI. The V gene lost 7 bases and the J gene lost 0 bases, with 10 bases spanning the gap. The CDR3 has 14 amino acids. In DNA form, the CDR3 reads TGTGCCAGCACACGGGGAAGCTCCTACAATGAGCAGTTCTTC. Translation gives CASTRGSSYNEQFF.

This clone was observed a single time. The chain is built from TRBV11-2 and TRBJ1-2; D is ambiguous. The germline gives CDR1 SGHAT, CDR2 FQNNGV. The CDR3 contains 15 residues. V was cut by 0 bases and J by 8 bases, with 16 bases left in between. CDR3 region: CASSLDQIGGSGYTF. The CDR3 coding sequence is TGTGCCAGCAGCTTAGATCAGATAGGAGGGAGCGGCTACACCTTC.

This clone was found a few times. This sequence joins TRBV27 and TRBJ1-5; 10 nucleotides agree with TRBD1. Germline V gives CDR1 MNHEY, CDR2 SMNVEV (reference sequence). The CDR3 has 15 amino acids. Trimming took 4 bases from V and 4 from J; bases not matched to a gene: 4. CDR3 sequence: CASSYGTGVNQPQHF. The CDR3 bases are TGTGCCAGCAGTTACGGGACAGGGGTAAATCAGCCCCAGCATTTT.

CDR3 loop: CASSSLPGVRGYTF. The CDR3 DNA is TGTGCCAGCAGCTCTCTCCCCGGGGTGCGTGGCTACACCTTC. The chain links TRBV7-9 to TRBJ1-2; no clear D. V was clipped by 4 bases and J by 7 bases, with 16 bases between them. The CDR3 has 14 residues. The germline V gene encodes CDR1 SEHNR and CDR2 FQNEAQ (reference sequence).

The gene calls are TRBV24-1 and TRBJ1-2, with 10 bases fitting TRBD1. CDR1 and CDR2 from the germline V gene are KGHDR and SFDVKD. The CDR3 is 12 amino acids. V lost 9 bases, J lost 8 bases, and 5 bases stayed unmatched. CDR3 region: CATGTGVEGYTF. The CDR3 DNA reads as TGTGCCACCGGGACAGGGGTGGAAGGCTACACCTTC.

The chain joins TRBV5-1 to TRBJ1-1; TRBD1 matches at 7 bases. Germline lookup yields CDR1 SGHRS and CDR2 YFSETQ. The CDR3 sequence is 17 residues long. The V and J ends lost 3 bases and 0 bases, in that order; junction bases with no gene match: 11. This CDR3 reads CASSSKRDSQMNTEAFF. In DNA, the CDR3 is TGCGCCAGCAGCTCGAAACGGGACAGCCAAATGAACACTGAAGCTTTCTTT.

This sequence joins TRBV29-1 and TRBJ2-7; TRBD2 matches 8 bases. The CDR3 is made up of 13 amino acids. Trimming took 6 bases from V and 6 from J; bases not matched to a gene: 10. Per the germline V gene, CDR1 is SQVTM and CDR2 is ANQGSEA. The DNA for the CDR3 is TGCAGCGTCCGGGGGGGCCAGTTCGGCGAGCAGTACTTC. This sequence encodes CSVRGGQFGEQYF.

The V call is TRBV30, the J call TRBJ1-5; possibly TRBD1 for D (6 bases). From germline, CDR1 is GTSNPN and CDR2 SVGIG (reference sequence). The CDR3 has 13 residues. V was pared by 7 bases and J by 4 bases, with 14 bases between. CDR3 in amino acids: CAFTRGQNQPQHF. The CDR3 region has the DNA TGTGCCTTTACCAGGGGCCAGAATCAGCCCCAGCATTTT.

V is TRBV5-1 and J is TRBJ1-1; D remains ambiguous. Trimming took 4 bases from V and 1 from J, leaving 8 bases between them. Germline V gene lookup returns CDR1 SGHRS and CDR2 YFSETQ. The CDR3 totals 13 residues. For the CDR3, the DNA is TGCGCCAGCAGCCCACGGTCGAACACTGAAGCTTTCTTT. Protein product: CASSPRSNTEAFF. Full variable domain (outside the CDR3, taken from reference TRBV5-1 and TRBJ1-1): KAGVTQTPRYLIKTRGQQVTLSCSPISGHRSVSWYQQTPGQGLQFLFEYFSETQRNKGNFPGRFSGRQFSNSRSEMNVSTLELGDSALYLCASSPRSNTEAFFGQGTRLTVV.

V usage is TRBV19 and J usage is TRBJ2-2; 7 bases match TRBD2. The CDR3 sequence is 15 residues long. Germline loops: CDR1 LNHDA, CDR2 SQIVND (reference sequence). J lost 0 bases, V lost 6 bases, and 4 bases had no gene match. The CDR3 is CASRSGDANTGELFF. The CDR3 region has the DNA TGTGCCAGTAGGAGCGGGGACGCGAACACCGGGGAGCTGTTTTTT.

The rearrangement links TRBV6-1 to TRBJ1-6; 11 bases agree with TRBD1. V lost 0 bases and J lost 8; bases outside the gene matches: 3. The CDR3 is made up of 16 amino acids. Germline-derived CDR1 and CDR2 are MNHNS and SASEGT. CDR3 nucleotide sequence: TGTGCCAGCAGTGAAGCGCCGGGACAGGGGGATTCACCCCTCCACTTT. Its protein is CASSEAPGQGDSPLHF.